What follows describes a single T cell receptor (beta chain). Its cognate antigen is unknown. The CD4+ fraction was divided into a CD45RA+ naive subset and a CD45RA-negative memory subset. Only in-frame clones appear in the TCRdb table, and some are missing; sequencing was by immunoSEQ multiplex PCR. This table holds about 610,000 clones, about 96% found once. The data are from a study of shared clonotypes between healthy human individuals. Study outcomes and limitations: Non-shared clonotypes had lower generation probabilities than those shared by all four donors.

The CDR3 runs 15 residues. V was trimmed by 3 bases and J by 2 bases, leaving 14 bases between them. CDR1 and CDR2 from the germline V gene are LNHDA and SQIVND (reference sequence). Sequencing used naive CD4+ T cells sorted from blood. Subset meaning: CD45RA+ positively selected. This TCR was recovered from a woman aged 25 to 39 in good health. V is TRBV19 and J is TRBJ2-7, with D tentatively TRBD1 (5 bases). The CDR3 nucleotides are TGTGCCAGTAGTATTCGGCAGGGCGCTCCCTACGAGCAGTACTTC. Protein product: CASSIRQGAPYEQYF.